This T cell receptor beta chain was recovered during a study of blood T cell repertoires in COVID-19 (dated by TCRdb to 2018 to 2020). Concerning the study at large: Samples covering the acute and convalescent phases of COVID-19 were provided by collaborators in the United States, Italy and Spain. The prospective study material was composed of cDNA or gDNA derived from T cells, B-cell-depleted T cells, or PBMCs. Deeply sampled blood TCRbeta repertoires from subjects exposed to, actively infected with, or recovered from COVID-19 were included in the dataset. A freely available public database, intended as a resource for researchers studying the immune response to SARS-CoV-2, is where the repertoires were released. Samples were obtained from the ongoing ImmuneRACE study (first 160 participants) and from 1,254 subjects provided by 6 global collaborators. The sample metadata nearly always contained a de-identified subject ID, COVID-19 status, age in years and sex. Where available, HLA class I and class II types were taken from metadata supplied by the sample provider and were not determined by assay-based typing.

Notes on this clone: Its antigen is unknown. Base qualities are not provided; no much larger clone lies one nucleotide away.

The paper as a whole reports these results and caveats: The quantity of clinical and demographic metadata differed by source and by participant and was supplied without curation.

Ends trimmed: V by 3 bases, J by 4 bases; bases unmatched to a gene: 7. For CDR1 and CDR2, the germline V gene lists SGHRS and YFSETQ. From the cysteine through the phenylalanine, the CDR3 covers 15 amino acids. The only DNA kept is the CDR3, 45 bases in frame from the first base. Each collaborating institution followed its own protocols to collect whole blood in K2EDTA tubes. Collaborator samples were shipped for TCRbeta analysis as frozen whole blood, isolated PBMCs, or DNA extracted from either sample type. The immunoSEQ Assay, a bias-controlled multiplex PCR, was used to amplify TCRbeta CDR3 regions from genomic DNA. The published analysis was carried out like this. Within the assay, amplification of reference gene primers was used to estimate how many nucleated cells each sample contained. To quantify the absolute abundance of each unique TCRbeta CDR3 rearrangement, sequence reads were collapsed and filtered. For each sample, productive Simpson clonality was calculated as the square root of Simpson's diversity index across productive rearrangements. TCRdb re-hosts the immuneACCESS table, in-frame sequences only. Its copies lack some clones; in the studies checked, an unresolved V gene accounts for under half of them, and the cause for the rest is not known. From that table come the V and J calls and clone size; the DNA was used to work out D and trimming. The sample table lists 95,000 to 130,000 clones, roughly nine tenths of them with a count of one. The ten largest clonotypes hold under 2% of the sample.

The material sequenced was peripheral blood. The receptor comes from a human donor with active COVID-19. The donor label of this sample is uncertain. The rearranged chain carries TRBV5-1 and TRBJ1-1, with 9 bases matching TRBD1. The CDR3 corresponds to CASSSGQGRPTEAFF. The DNA reads TGCGCCAGCAGCTCAGGACAGGGGCGGCCCACTGAAGCTTTCTTT.